Presented here are 21 T cell receptor beta chains from one specimen sequenced in a study of OX40 agonist ivuxolimab in advanced cancers. Library preparation employed the immunoSEQ multiplex PCR assay. The source is immuneACCESS, and TCRdb retained only in-frame sequences with V and J called. Part of the clones is not carried over; for the studies checked, unresolved V genes explain less than half of this, and the remainder is unexplained. This sample gives under 85,000 clones in total; 85% to 95% of them show up just once. The top ten clones comprise roughly 20% of the sample. The sample here was CD4+ or CD8+ T cells sorted from blood, taken in a trial of the OX40 agonist ivuxolimab. The receptors come from an adult with an advanced solid tumor such as melanoma, head and neck, liver or kidney cancer.

The V and J genes are TRBV27 and TRBJ1-5; 7 bases map to TRBD1. The CDR3 is made up of 12 amino acids. The trim removed 8 bases at V and 5 bases at J, leaving 3 bases unmatched. The germline V gene has CDR1 MNHEY and CDR2 SMNVEV (reference sequence). The CDR3: CASRTGYQPQHF. CDR3 bases: TGTGCCAGCCGGACAGGATATCAGCCCCAGCATTTT.

The chain carries TRBV7-9 and TRBJ2-6, with TRBD1 identical over 10 bases. V trimming: 5 bases; J trimming: 2 bases; junction bases outside the gene matches: 0. The CDR3 covers 15 residues. The germline V gene encodes CDR1 SEHNR and CDR2 FQNEAQ (reference sequence). The CDR3 loop reads CASSGTGAGANVLTF. CDR3 nucleotide sequence: TGTGCCAGCAGCGGGACAGGGGCTGGGGCCAACGTCCTGACTTTC.

This sequence joins TRBV13 and TRBJ1-6, with no clear D. V dropped 5 bases and J dropped 5 bases, with 4 bases sitting between them. Germline CDR1 is PRHDT and CDR2 is FYEKMQ (reference sequence). This CDR3 has 12 amino acids. The CDR3 reads CASSPNNSPLHF. CDR3 bases: TGTGCCAGCAGCCCCAATAATTCACCCCTCCACTTT.

The gene calls are TRBV9 and TRBJ2-7; D is possibly TRBD1 (5 bases). Trimming pared 3 bases from V and 2 bases from J, leaving 15 bases between. CDR3 size: 15 residues. Germline V gene data show CDR1 as SGDLS and CDR2 as YYNGEE. CDR3 sequence reads: CASSAQSTETYEQYF. The CDR3 nucleotides are TGTGCCAGCAGCGCGCAATCGACAGAAACCTACGAGCAGTACTTC.

The chain employs TRBV6-5 and TRBJ1-1; no firm D call. The V gene's germline CDR1 is MNHEY and CDR2 SVGAGI. The V end was cut by 3 bases, the J end by 5 bases, with 13 bases between. CDR3 length: 14 residues. The CDR3 here is CASSYLGLFTEAFF. DNA of the CDR3: TGTGCCAGCAGTTATCTTGGACTTTTTACTGAAGCTTTCTTT.

The rearrangement links TRBV5-8 to TRBJ2-7; D gene uncertain. Germline V lookup: CDR1 SGHTS, CDR2 YDEGEE. This CDR3 has 14 amino acids. Between the trimmed V and J ends, which lost 1 base and 2 bases, there was a span of 10 bases. CDR3 sequence: CASSLSGPAYEQYF. The CDR3 DNA is TGTGCCAGCAGCTTGTCCGGGCCAGCCTACGAGCAGTACTTC.

This chain uses TRBV29-1 with TRBJ2-3; D tentatively fits TRBD1 or TRBD2 (7 bases each). CDR1 and CDR2 (germline): SQVTM, ANQGSEA. CDR3 length: 15 amino acids. Deletions cut 2 bases from V and 2 bases from J, with 14 bases between. The CDR3 nucleotides are TGCAGCGTTGAAAAGCGGGACAGTTACACAGATACGCAGTATTTT. Translating it yields CSVEKRDSYTDTQYF.

The rearrangement uses TRBV7-9 and TRBJ2-5; D may be TRBD1 or TRBD2 (7 bases each). There are 16 residues in the CDR3. V was trimmed by 1 base and J by 2 bases, leaving 14 bases between them. From germline, CDR1 is SEHNR and CDR2 FQNEAQ (reference sequence). Here the CDR3 reads CASSLGPGGVQETQYF. The CDR3 nucleotides are TGTGCCAGCAGCTTAGGCCCAGGGGGGGTACAAGAGACCCAGTACTTC.

V gene TRBV5-6 combines with J gene TRBJ2-5; 11 nucleotides match TRBD2. The CDR3 consists of 16 residues. Trimming cost V 4 bases and J 5 bases; bases outside gene matches: 10. Per germline, CDR1 SGHDT and CDR2 YYEEEE. Here the CDR3 DNA reads TGTGCCAGCAGCATAAGTCTAGCGGGGGGCACGGAGACCCAGTACTTC. Protein product: CASSISLAGGTETQYF.

The J gene is TRBJ1-3, the V gene TRBV9; 7 positions match TRBD1. The CDR3 sequence is 16 residues long. J was trimmed by 4 bases and V by 1 base; bases with no gene match: 8. The germline V gene encodes CDR1 SGDLS and CDR2 YYNGEE. The CDR3, as DNA: TGTGCCAGCAGCGTAAATTTAGGACAGGAGGGAAACACCATATATTTT. Translating gives CASSVNLGQEGNTIYF.

Details on this clone: This same CDR3 is encoded by further DNA sequences in the sample. The CDR3 sequence is CASSLVQGAITEAFF. The CDR3, as DNA: TGCGCCAGCAGCTTAGTACAGGGGGCGATAACTGAAGCTTTCTTT. The rearrangement joins TRBV5-1 to TRBJ1-1; 9 bases are a match to TRBD1. Trimming took 2 bases from V and 5 from J; bases not matched to a gene: 7. In germline, CDR1 is SGHRS, CDR2 YFSETQ. The CDR3 consists of 15 residues.

The chain recombines TRBV9 with TRBJ2-1; no clear D gene. This CDR3 spans 13 amino acids. Trimming took 7 bases from V and 7 from J, leaving 15 bases between them. CDR1 and CDR2 (germline): SGDLS, YYNGEE. CDR3 in amino acids: CASESQLGNEQFF. CDR3 bases: TGTGCCAGCGAGTCTCAATTGGGGAATGAGCAGTTCTTC.

The rearrangement uses TRBV7-3 and TRBJ2-1; 10 bases agree with TRBD2. Germline CDR1 SGHTA, CDR2 FQGTGA. With 1 base clipped from V and 5 bases from J, the junction kept 8 bases outside the gene matches. CDR3 length: 17 residues. The CDR3 here is CASSLIPGTSEDNEQFF. The CDR3, as DNA: TGTGCCAGCAGCTTAATCCCCGGGACTAGCGAGGACAATGAGCAGTTCTTC.

This chain uses TRBV19 with TRBJ2-2, with 10 bases aligning to TRBD2. Germline CDR1 reads LNHDA; CDR2 reads SQIVND (reference sequence). Trimming cost V 7 bases and J 2 bases; bases outside gene matches: 7. The CDR3 sequence is 16 residues long. The CDR3 protein is CASTQSGRANTGELFF. In nucleotides, the CDR3 is TGTGCCAGTACCCAGAGCGGGAGGGCTAACACCGGGGAGCTGTTTTTT. The full variable domain, in which reference TRBV19 and TRBJ2-2 provide the parts outside the CDR3, is DGGITQSPKYLFRKEGQNVTLSCEQNLNHDAMYWYRQDPGQGLRLIYYSQIVNDFQKGDIAEGYSVSREKKESFPLTVTSAQKNPTAFYLCASTQSGRANTGELFFGEGSRLTVL.

This sequence joins TRBV28 and TRBJ2-3; D gene unclear. Trimming took 6 bases from V and 0 from J, leaving 13 bases between them. The CDR3 contains 15 residues. Germline V CDR1 and CDR2: MDHEN, SYDVKM. Written as DNA, the CDR3 is TGTGCCAGCAGGCGGACCCTTGGTAGCACAGATACGCAGTATTTT. Translation gives CASRRTLGSTDTQYF.

V and J are TRBV6-5 and TRBJ1-5; the match to TRBD1 covers 7 bases. The V gene end was trimmed by 10 bases and the J gene end by 4 bases; junction bases not matched to a gene: 4. This CDR3 has 12 amino acids. The germline V gene encodes CDR1 MNHEY and CDR2 SVGAGI. The CDR3: CATAGGNQPQHF. CDR3 bases: TGTGCCACCGCAGGGGGTAATCAGCCCCAGCATTTT.

The rearrangement uses TRBV11-3 and TRBJ2-1, with D perhaps assigned TRBD1 or TRBD2 (5 bases each). This CDR3 spans 13 amino acids. Trimming pared 4 bases from V and 8 bases from J, leaving 12 bases between. Germline V gene lookup returns CDR1 SGHNT and CDR2 YENEEA. CDR3: CASSSPRGHEQFF. The CDR3 nucleotides read TGTGCCAGCAGCTCTCCCCGGGGCCATGAGCAGTTCTTC. Combining the CDR3 with reference TRBV11-3 and TRBJ2-1 gives the whole variable domain EAGVVQSPRYKIIEKKQPVAFWCNPISGHNTLYWYLQNLGQGPELLIRYENEEAVDDSQLPKDRFSAERLKGVDSTLKIQPAELGDSAVYLCASSSPRGHEQFFGPGTRLTVL.

The CDR3: CASSRGARETQYF. Here the CDR3 DNA reads TGTGCCAGCAGTCGGGGGGCTAGGGAGACCCAGTACTTC. This chain uses TRBV6-5 with TRBJ2-5; D possibly corresponds to TRBD2 (7 bases). V shed 5 bases and J shed 5 bases, with 12 bases lying between them. This CDR3 is built from 13 residues. Germline V gene data show CDR1 as MNHEY and CDR2 as SVGAGI.

Concerning this clone itself: This same CDR3 is encoded by further DNA sequences in the sample. V is TRBV7-9 and J is TRBJ2-5; D might be TRBD1 (5 bases). The germline gives CDR1 SEHNR, CDR2 FQNEAQ (reference sequence). CDR3 size: 14 residues. V was shortened by 1 base and J by 5 bases, with 11 bases between the two germline ends. Here the CDR3 DNA reads TGTGCCAGCAGCTTAGAAGGGGCAGGGGAGACCCAGTACTTC. Translation: CASSLEGAGETQYF.

V gene TRBV14 combines with J gene TRBJ1-1; D not resolved. The germline V gene has CDR1 SGHDN and CDR2 FVKESK. This CDR3 spans 14 amino acids. Trimming took 0 bases from V and 2 from J, leaving 7 bases between them. The CDR3 region is CASSQDRTNTEAFF. In DNA, the CDR3 is TGTGCCAGCAGCCAAGATCGGACTAACACTGAAGCTTTCTTT.

This clone was seen once. The chain carries TRBV19 and TRBJ2-7; 8 bases line up with TRBD1. Germline CDR1 LNHDA, CDR2 SQIVND (reference sequence). The ends lost 3 bases at V and 3 bases at J; junction bases unmatched: 13. The CDR3 extends over 17 amino acids. CDR3 sequence (DNA): TGTGCCAGTAGTATCCACCCTGGACAGGGAAGCAACTACGAGCAGTACTTC. This sequence encodes CASSIHPGQGSNYEQYF.